This is a list of T cell receptor beta chains from one sample in a study of T cell responses to AZD1222 COVID-19 vaccine. Only in-frame clones appear in the TCRdb table, and some are missing; sequencing was by immunoSEQ multiplex PCR. Seen here are some 150,000 clones, about nine tenths observed once, and the top ten hold 2.2%. The sample consisted of peripheral blood, taken on day 0 of AZD1222 vaccination. These TCRs come from an adult in good health. Each CDR3 is given with its conserved first and last residue. Each record gives: V gene, D gene, J gene, clone size, CDR3 DNA, CDR3 protein. A D gene is named only where the DNA matches it firmly. Only some rows state a clone size, as once, few, many or a class for expanded clones.

V gene: TRBV4-3; D gene: -; J gene: TRBJ1-6; clone size: -; CDR3 DNA: TGCGCCAGCAGCGAAAGGGGGAATTCACCCCTCCACTTT; CDR3 protein: CASSERGNSPLHF
V gene: TRBV3-1/TRBV3-2; D gene: -; J gene: TRBJ1-1; clone size: -; CDR3 DNA: TGTGCCAGCAGCCTAGGAAGGGCAGCGAACACTGAAGCTTTCTTT; CDR3 protein: CASSLGRAANTEAFF
V gene: TRBV9; D gene: TRBD1; J gene: TRBJ2-5; clone size: few; CDR3 DNA: TGTGCCAGCAGCGGAGGACAGGGGGGTCGGACCCAGTACTTC; CDR3 protein: CASSGGQGGRTQYF
V gene: TRBV6-5; D gene: -; J gene: TRBJ1-3; clone size: -; CDR3 DNA: TGTGCCAGCACCATCGGGAGCTTTTCTGGAAACACCATATATTTT; CDR3 protein: CASTIGSFSGNTIYF
V gene: TRBV10-3; D gene: TRBD1; J gene: TRBJ2-2; clone size: -; CDR3 DNA: TGTGCCATCAGTTTTCTTAGACCCGGACAGGGGCGGACCGGGGAGCTGTTTTTT; CDR3 protein: CAISFLRPGQGRTGELFF
V gene: TRBV28; D gene: -; J gene: TRBJ1-2; clone size: -; CDR3 DNA: TGTGCCAGCAGGCTCCCGGGGGGCAGGGATGGCTACACCTTC; CDR3 protein: CASRLPGGRDGYTF
V gene: TRBV5-1; D gene: -; J gene: TRBJ1-1; clone size: -; CDR3 DNA: TGCGCCAGCAGCTTGGGGGGGATGAACACTGAAGCTTTCTTT; CDR3 protein: CASSLGGMNTEAFF
V gene: TRBV28; D gene: TRBD2; J gene: TRBJ2-1; clone size: -; CDR3 DNA: TGTGCCAGCAGTTTGTTAGCGGGAGTCCGCAATGAGCAGTTCTTC; CDR3 protein: CASSLLAGVRNEQFF
V gene: TRBV6-5; D gene: TRBD1; J gene: TRBJ1-1; clone size: -; CDR3 DNA: TGTGCCAGCAGCGTCACAGGGGGGGCGACTGAAGCTTTCTTT; CDR3 protein: CASSVTGGATEAFF
V gene: TRBV3-1/TRBV3-2; D gene: TRBD2; J gene: TRBJ2-1; clone size: -; CDR3 DNA: TGTGCCAGCAGCCAAGATGCCGCATGGCTAGCGGGAGGACTTGAGCAGTTCTTC; CDR3 protein: CASSQDAAWLAGGLEQFF
V gene: TRBV19; D gene: -; J gene: TRBJ2-2; clone size: -; CDR3 DNA: TGTGCCAGTACTCAGGCCGGGGGCGGCGGGGAGCTGTTTTTT; CDR3 protein: CASTQAGGGGELFF
V gene: TRBV2; D gene: -; J gene: TRBJ2-2; clone size: -; CDR3 DNA: TGTGCCAGCACGCCGGAATGGACCGGGGAGCTGTTTTTT; CDR3 protein: CASTPEWTGELFF
V gene: TRBV29-1; D gene: -; J gene: TRBJ1-1; clone size: -; CDR3 DNA: TGCAGCGAGGGAGGACACATGAACACTGAAGCTTTCTTT; CDR3 protein: CSEGGHMNTEAFF
V gene: TRBV7-2; D gene: -; J gene: TRBJ2-5; clone size: -; CDR3 DNA: TGTGCCAGCAGCTTACAAGGGGTCGGGGAGACCCAGTACTTC; CDR3 protein: CASSLQGVGETQYF
V gene: TRBV5-1; D gene: -; J gene: TRBJ1-5; clone size: -; CDR3 DNA: TGCGCCAGCAGCACGACAGTTAATCAGCCCCAGCATTTT; CDR3 protein: CASSTTVNQPQHF
V gene: TRBV19; D gene: -; J gene: TRBJ2-5; clone size: -; CDR3 DNA: TGTGCCAGTAGTATAGGAGCGGGCCGCCAGTACTTC; CDR3 protein: CASSIGAGRQYF
V gene: TRBV6-2/TRBV6-3; D gene: -; J gene: TRBJ2-7; clone size: -; CDR3 DNA: TGTGCCAGCAGTTACGGAGCTTTCCCGACCTACGAGCAGTACTTC; CDR3 protein: CASSYGAFPTYEQYF
V gene: TRBV10-3; D gene: -; J gene: TRBJ2-6; clone size: -; CDR3 DNA: TGTGCCATCAGTGAACGGAGCGGCCCCTCTGGGGCCAACGTCCTGACTTTC; CDR3 protein: CAISERSGPSGANVLTF
V gene: TRBV7-5; D gene: -; J gene: TRBJ1-6; clone size: -; CDR3 DNA: TGTGCCGGGGAGGGGCACCATAATTCACCCCTCCACTTT; CDR3 protein: CAGEGHHNSPLHF
V gene: TRBV6-5; D gene: -; J gene: TRBJ1-3; clone size: -; CDR3 DNA: TGTGCCACCCGACGGAGGGGGGGAGGAAACACCATATATTTT; CDR3 protein: CATRRRGGGNTIYF
V gene: TRBV5-6; D gene: -; J gene: TRBJ1-2; clone size: -; CDR3 DNA: TGTGCCAGCAGCTTTCGGGGAACCTATGGCTACACCTTC; CDR3 protein: CASSFRGTYGYTF
V gene: TRBV7-2; D gene: -; J gene: TRBJ2-1; clone size: -; CDR3 DNA: TGTGCCAGCAGCTTTACCCCAAGCTACAATGAGCAGTTCTTC; CDR3 protein: CASSFTPSYNEQFF
V gene: TRBV11-2; D gene: TRBD1; J gene: TRBJ1-2; clone size: once; CDR3 DNA: TGTGCCAGCAGCTTAGATGGACAGGCTCCCCTGTATGGCTACACCTTC; CDR3 protein: CASSLDGQAPLYGYTF
V gene: TRBV4-1; D gene: -; J gene: TRBJ2-3; clone size: -; CDR3 DNA: TGCGCCAGCAGCCTATACGAAACCCCAGATACGCAGTATTTT; CDR3 protein: CASSLYETPDTQYF
V gene: TRBV28; D gene: -; J gene: TRBJ1-3; clone size: -; CDR3 DNA: TGTGCCAGCAGTTTTAAGGGCGCCTCTGGAAACACCATATATTTT; CDR3 protein: CASSFKGASGNTIYF
V gene: TRBV4-3; D gene: TRBD1; J gene: TRBJ1-6; clone size: -; CDR3 DNA: TGCGCCAGCAGCCAGACAGGGGTAGATAATTCACCCCTCCACTTT; CDR3 protein: CASSQTGVDNSPLHF
V gene: TRBV2; D gene: TRBD1; J gene: TRBJ1-2; clone size: -; CDR3 DNA: TGTGCCAGCAGTAATGACAGGGGGTTTCATGGCTACACCTTC; CDR3 protein: CASSNDRGFHGYTF
V gene: TRBV2; D gene: TRBD1; J gene: TRBJ1-5; clone size: few; CDR3 DNA: TGTGCCAGCAGCACAGGGGGCTCCCCCCATTTT; CDR3 protein: CASSTGGSPHF
V gene: TRBV27; D gene: -; J gene: TRBJ2-7; clone size: -; CDR3 DNA: TGTGCCAGCGGGCCGGTCCAATACGAGCAGTACTTC; CDR3 protein: CASGPVQYEQYF
V gene: TRBV10-3; D gene: TRBD2; J gene: TRBJ2-1; clone size: -; CDR3 DNA: TGTGCCATCAGTGTCTTACTAGCGGGAATCAATGAGCAGTTCTTC; CDR3 protein: CAISVLLAGINEQFF
V gene: TRBV11-2; D gene: -; J gene: TRBJ2-1; clone size: -; CDR3 DNA: TGTGCCAGCAGCTCCAACCCGGACTCCTACAATGAGCAGTTCTTC; CDR3 protein: CASSSNPDSYNEQFF
V gene: TRBV5-6; D gene: TRBD2; J gene: TRBJ2-5; clone size: -; CDR3 DNA: TGTGCCAGCAGCCCTAGGACTAGCGGGGCCCCGGAGACCCAGTACTTC; CDR3 protein: CASSPRTSGAPETQYF
V gene: TRBV5-4; D gene: TRBD2; J gene: TRBJ2-3; clone size: -; CDR3 DNA: TGTGCCAGCAGCCCAGGGACTAGGGGCTCCACAGATACGCAGTATTTT; CDR3 protein: CASSPGTRGSTDTQYF
V gene: TRBV19; D gene: TRBD1; J gene: TRBJ1-5; clone size: -; CDR3 DNA: TGTGCCAGTAGTCCCCCCCGGGACAGATCATATAGCAATCAGCCCCAGCATTTT; CDR3 protein: CASSPPRDRSYSNQPQHF
V gene: TRBV12-3/TRBV12-4; D gene: -; J gene: TRBJ1-1; clone size: -; CDR3 DNA: TGTGCCAGCAGCCAAGGCACGGGGACTGAAGCTTTCTTT; CDR3 protein: CASSQGTGTEAFF
V gene: TRBV6-2/TRBV6-3; D gene: -; J gene: TRBJ2-5; clone size: -; CDR3 DNA: TGTGCCAGCAGTTACGTCGAGACCCAGTACTTC; CDR3 protein: CASSYVETQYF
V gene: TRBV6-4; D gene: TRBD2; J gene: TRBJ2-3; clone size: -; CDR3 DNA: TGTGCCAGCAGTGAGGCTAGCGGGAGTACAGATACGCAGTATTTT; CDR3 protein: CASSEASGSTDTQYF
V gene: TRBV28; D gene: TRBD2; J gene: TRBJ2-1; clone size: -; CDR3 DNA: TGTGCCAGCAAAATACTAGCGGGAGTCTACAATGAGCAGTTCTTC; CDR3 protein: CASKILAGVYNEQFF
V gene: TRBV7-6; D gene: -; J gene: TRBJ2-5; clone size: -; CDR3 DNA: TGTGCCAGCAGCTTAGGATCAGGGGGAGGGGAGACCCAGTACTTC; CDR3 protein: CASSLGSGGGETQYF
V gene: TRBV7-2; D gene: TRBD2; J gene: TRBJ2-1; clone size: -; CDR3 DNA: TGTGCCAGCACGTCTAGCGGGAGAACCTACAATGAGCAGTTCTTC; CDR3 protein: CASTSSGRTYNEQFF